This T cell receptor (beta chain) was sequenced during a study of T cells in women clearing cervical HPV infection. At the level of the study: Blood came at first lesion visit for cases, post-clearance for controls.

Assay: immunoSEQ multiplex PCR; the TCRdb copy retains only in-frame clones and omits some. The repertoire table contains tens of thousands of clones. Germline V gene lookup returns CDR1 LGHNA and CDR2 YNFKEQ. The CDR3 has 13 amino acids. For this clone: The junction shows a germline mismatch at one end, possibly a read error. The read stops 3 residues short of the end of the CDR3; the missing end is completed from the germline J gene.

J is TRBJ2-6 and V is TRBV4-2; D remains unclear. This clonotype was sampled from a woman between 18 and 70 years old with a cervical HPV16 infection that either progressed to CIN3+ or cleared (not recorded which). Source material: blood buffy coat. Incomplete CDR3 DNA: TGCGCCAGCAGCCTCCGGGGGGCCAACGTC. It yields the protein CASSLRGANV. In full, the CDR3 is CASSLRGANVLTF.